This TCR beta chain was observed in a study of T-cell memory formation after mild COVID-19. The wider study: For the most part, TCR clusters were specific to one donor. Whole-study findings and limits: Some SARS-CoV-2-responding clones were already detected in memory before infection. Clones which contracted sat mainly in CM and EM if CD4+, and in EMRA if CD8+.

This clonotype was detected only a few times. The target antigen is unknown. There are 15 residues in the CDR3. V shed 3 bases and J shed 0 bases, with 10 bases lying between them. Constant-segment-primed 5'RACE gave TCR alpha and TCR beta cDNA libraries with sample barcodes and UMIs. TCRdb reprocessed the 5' RACE reads with MiXCR, giving one entry per CDR3 protein. The table has 35,000 to 45,000 distinct CDR3 sequences, approximately 7% seen once. The sequence was obtained from an adult who had mild COVID-19 (a few samples of this study predate the infection). Cell type and time point are not known. Input material: PBMCs or a T cell subset sorted from them (not recorded which). V and J are TRBV12-3 or TRBV12-4 and TRBJ2-3; a weak D match, TRBD2 (5 bases). CDR3 coding DNA: TGTGCCAGCAGTTTTTTGCCGGGAAGCACAGATACGCAGTATTTT. Translating gives CASSFLPGSTDTQYF.